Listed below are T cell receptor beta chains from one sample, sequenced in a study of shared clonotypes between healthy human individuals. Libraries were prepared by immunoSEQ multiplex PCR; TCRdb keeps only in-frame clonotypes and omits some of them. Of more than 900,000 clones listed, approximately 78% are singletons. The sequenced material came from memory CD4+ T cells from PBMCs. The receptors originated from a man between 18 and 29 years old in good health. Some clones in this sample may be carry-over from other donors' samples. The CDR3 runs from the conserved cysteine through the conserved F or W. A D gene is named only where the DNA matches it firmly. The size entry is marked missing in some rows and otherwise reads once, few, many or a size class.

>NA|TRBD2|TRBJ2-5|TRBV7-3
CASSLRTGGQETQYF
TGTGCCAGCAGCTTAAGGACGGGAGGGCAGGAGACCCAGTACTTC
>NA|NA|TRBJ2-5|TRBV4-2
CASSLSGEQETQYF
TGTGCCAGCAGCCTCTCCGGAGAACAAGAGACCCAGTACTTC
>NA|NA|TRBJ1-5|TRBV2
CASSASRKGEGQPQHF
TGTGCCAGCAGTGCTAGTCGCAAGGGTGAGGGACAGCCCCAGCATTTT
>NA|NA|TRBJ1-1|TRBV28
CASSLSLGTEAFF
TGTGCCAGCAGTTTAAGCCTGGGGACTGAAGCTTTCTTT
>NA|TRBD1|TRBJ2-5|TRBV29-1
CSDRTGGETQYF
TGCAGCGACAGGACAGGGGGAGAGACCCAGTACTTC
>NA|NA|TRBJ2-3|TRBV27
CASSLTPRDSARTQYF
TGTGCCAGCAGTTTGACGCCAAGGGACTCAGCAAGAACGCAGTATTTT
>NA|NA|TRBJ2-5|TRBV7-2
CASSPDRVETQYF
TGTGCCAGCAGCCCCGACAGAGTAGAGACCCAGTACTTC
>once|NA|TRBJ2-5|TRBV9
CASSPGLSQETQYF
TGTGCCAGCAGCCCCGGTCTTAGCCAAGAGACCCAGTACTTC
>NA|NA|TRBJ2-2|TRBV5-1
CASSLADTGELFF
TGCGCCAGCAGCTTGGCGGACACCGGGGAGCTGTTTTTT
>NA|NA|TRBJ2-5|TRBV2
CASTGEGRETQYF
TGTGCCAGCACCGGGGAAGGGAGGGAGACCCAGTACTTC
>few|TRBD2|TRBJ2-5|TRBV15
CATSRDSGNGGETQYF
TGTGCCACCAGCAGAGATAGCGGGAATGGCGGAGAGACCCAGTACTTC
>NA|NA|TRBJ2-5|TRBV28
CASRETSTETQYF
TGTGCCAGCAGAGAGACTAGTACAGAGACCCAGTACTTC
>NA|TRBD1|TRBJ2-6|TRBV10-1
CASSETGVGANVLTF
TGCGCCAGCAGCGAAACAGGGGTCGGGGCCAACGTCCTGACTTTC
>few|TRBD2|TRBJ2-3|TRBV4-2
CASSQDMAGETDTQYF
TGTGCCAGCAGCCAAGATATGGCGGGAGAGACAGATACGCAGTATTTT
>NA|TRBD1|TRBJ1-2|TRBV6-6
CASSYPNRGGYTF
TGTGCCAGCAGTTACCCAAACAGGGGAGGCTACACCTTC
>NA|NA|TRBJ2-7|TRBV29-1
CSVEDQGGVQYF
TGCAGCGTTGAAGATCAGGGGGGCGTGCAGTACTTC
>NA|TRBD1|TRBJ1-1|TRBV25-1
CASSPGQGWARGTEAFF
TGTGCCAGCAGTCCCGGACAGGGGTGGGCGAGAGGCACTGAAGCTTTCTTT
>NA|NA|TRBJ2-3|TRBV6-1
CATSRVYSTDTQYF
TGTGCCACCTCCCGAGTATATAGCACAGATACGCAGTATTTT
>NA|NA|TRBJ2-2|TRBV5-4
CASSLQGVNTGELFF
TGTGCCAGCAGCTTACAGGGAGTAAACACCGGGGAGCTGTTTTTT
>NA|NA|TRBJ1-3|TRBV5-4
CASSFEGGAGNTIYF
TGTGCCAGCAGCTTCGAGGGGGGGGCTGGAAACACCATATATTTT
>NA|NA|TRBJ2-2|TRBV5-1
CASSLFASEAGELFF
TGCGCCAGCAGCTTGTTCGCGTCAGAGGCCGGGGAGCTGTTTTTT
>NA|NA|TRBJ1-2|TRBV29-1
CSVEGGTFSPLGEGYTF
TGCAGCGTTGAAGGCGGGACATTTTCCCCCTTGGGAGAAGGCTACACCTTC
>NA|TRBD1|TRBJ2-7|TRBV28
CASRASGTGSYEQYF
TGTGCCAGCAGAGCCTCCGGGACAGGGTCCTACGAGCAGTACTTC
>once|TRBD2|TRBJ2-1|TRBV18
CASSPAGGANEQFF
TGTGCCAGCTCACCGGCGGGGGGTGCCAATGAGCAGTTCTTC
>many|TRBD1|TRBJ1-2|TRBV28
CASRESGTGGVYGYTF
TGTGCCAGCAGGGAGTCCGGGACAGGGGGTGTCTATGGCTACACCTTC
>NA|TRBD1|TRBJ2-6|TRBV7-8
CASSLGTVRSGANVLTF
TGTGCCAGCAGCTTGGGGACAGTCCGCTCTGGGGCCAACGTCCTGACTTTC
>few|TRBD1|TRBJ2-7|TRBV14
CASRRGLVYEQYF
TGTGCCAGCCGTAGGGGGCTTGTCTACGAGCAGTACTTC
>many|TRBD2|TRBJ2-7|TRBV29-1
CSVELAGVPPYEQYF
TGCAGCGTTGAATTAGCGGGAGTCCCCCCCTACGAGCAGTACTTC
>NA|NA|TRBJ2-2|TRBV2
CASSEVGGSNTGELFF
TGTGCCAGCAGTGAAGTGGGAGGATCGAACACCGGGGAGCTGTTTTTT
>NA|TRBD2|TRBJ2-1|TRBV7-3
CASSSSGTSGIIEQFF
TGTGCCAGCAGCTCTTCCGGGACTAGCGGGATAATTGAGCAGTTCTTC
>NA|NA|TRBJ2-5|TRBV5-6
CASSPGPQETQYF
TGTGCCAGCAGCCCGGGACCGCAAGAGACCCAGTACTTC
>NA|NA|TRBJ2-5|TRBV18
CASSPGQQETQYF
TGTGCCAGCTCACCCGGGCAGCAAGAGACCCAGTACTTC
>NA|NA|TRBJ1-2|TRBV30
CAWSLRGPYGYTF
TGTGCCTGGAGTTTGAGGGGCCCCTATGGCTACACCTTC
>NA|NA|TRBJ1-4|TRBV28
CASSLRQGNEKLFF
TGTGCCAGCAGTTTACGGCAGGGTAATGAAAAACTGTTTTTT
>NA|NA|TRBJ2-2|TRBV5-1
CASSFSSTNTGELFF
TGCGCCAGCAGCTTTTCCTCGACAAACACCGGGGAGCTGTTTTTT
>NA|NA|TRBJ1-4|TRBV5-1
CASSLMGGGEKLFF
TGCGCCAGCAGCTTGATGGGGGGTGGTGAAAAACTGTTTTTT
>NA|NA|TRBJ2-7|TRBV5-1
CASGQGLYEQYF
TGCGCCAGCGGCCAGGGCCTCTACGAGCAGTACTTC
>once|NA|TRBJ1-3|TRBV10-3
CAIGQGRSSGNTIYF
TGTGCCATCGGTCAAGGTAGATCCTCTGGAAACACCATATATTTT
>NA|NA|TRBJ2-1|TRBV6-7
CASSRLPLYNEQFF
TGTGCCAGCAGTCGCCTACCATTATACAATGAGCAGTTCTTC
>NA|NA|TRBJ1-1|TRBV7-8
CASSPFRGNTEAFF
TGTGCCAGCAGCCCCTTTCGTGGGAACACTGAAGCTTTCTTT